These 17 T cell receptor beta chains were sequenced from one sample in a study of T cell changes during pregnancy in multiple sclerosis. The method was immunoSEQ multiplex PCR; TCRdb's version includes in-frame clones alone and lacks a portion of them. This sample has under 70,000 clones, with about 90% found just once. The sequencing here drew on CD4+ T cells from peripheral blood mononuclear cells, taken after pregnancy. The receptors here all came from a female donor with multiple sclerosis, enrolled in a pregnancy study.

This clone was observed a handful of times. The DNA for the CDR3 is TGTGCCAGTAGTCCTGGACAGGGATGGGGCTACACCTTC. Translating it yields CASSPGQGWGYTF. The chain combines TRBV19 with TRBJ1-2; 8 nucleotides agree with TRBD1. The CDR3 is 13 amino acids. In germline, CDR1 is LNHDA, CDR2 SQIVND (reference sequence). The J segment lost 8 bases and the V segment lost 5 bases, leaving 7 bases of the junction unmatched.

V gene TRBV4-2 combines with J gene TRBJ2-5, with 8 bases aligning to TRBD1. With 1 base clipped from V and 5 bases from J, the junction kept 12 bases outside the gene matches. There are 17 residues in the CDR3. The germline V gene has CDR1 LGHNA and CDR2 YNFKEQ. This CDR3 reads CASSQVGQGVKGETQYF. The CDR3 DNA follows: TGTGCCAGCAGCCAAGTCGGACAGGGTGTAAAGGGGGAGACCCAGTACTTC.

This rearrangement joins TRBV19 to TRBJ2-7; 9 nucleotides agree with TRBD1. V shed 5 bases, J shed 3 bases, and the junction held 8 bases outside the gene matches. The germline CDR1 and CDR2 sequences are LNHDA and SQIVND (reference sequence). The CDR3 contains 15 residues. In DNA form, the CDR3 reads TGTGCCAGTAGTGCCATCGGGACAGGGCTCTACGAGCAGTACTTC. Amino acid sequence: CASSAIGTGLYEQYF.

The chain links TRBV5-1 to TRBJ2-3; a weak D match, TRBD2 (5 bases). In germline, CDR1 is SGHRS, CDR2 YFSETQ. The length of the CDR3 is 15 residues. The V and J ends lost 1 base and 1 base respectively, with 10 bases between them. The CDR3 DNA sequence: TGCGCCAGCAGCTTGTCGGGGTCAGGCACAGATACGCAGTATTTT. Translating it yields CASSLSGSGTDTQYF. The complete variable domain, with remaining parts taken from reference TRBV5-1 and TRBJ2-3, reads KAGVTQTPRYLIKTRGQQVTLSCSPISGHRSVSWYQQTPGQGLQFLFEYFSETQRNKGNFPGRFSGRQFSNSRSEMNVSTLELGDSALYLCASSLSGSGTDTQYFGPGTRLTVL.

The chain couples TRBV19 to TRBJ2-7; D possibly corresponds to TRBD1 (5 bases). The CDR3 totals 15 residues. V lost 4 bases to trimming and J lost 6 bases, with 19 bases between them. Germline V gene sequence: CDR1 LNHDA, CDR2 SQIVND (reference sequence). The CDR3 sequence is CASSRQGNYLREQYF. The CDR3 DNA reads TGTGCCAGTAGTAGGCAGGGAAATTACCTACGCGAGCAGTACTTC.

V and J are TRBV19 and TRBJ1-2; weak D call: TRBD1 (6 bases). There are 14 residues in the CDR3. Germline CDR1 reads LNHDA; CDR2 reads SQIVND (reference sequence). V lost 1 base to trimming and J lost 4 bases, with 10 bases between them. As DNA, the CDR3 is TGTGCCAGTAGTATAGGTGGGACAACCTATGGCTACACCTTC. Residues: CASSIGGTTYGYTF.

V and J are TRBV19 and TRBJ2-3; 7 bases agree with TRBD2. Trimming at V came to 6 bases and at J to 6 bases, leaving 9 bases not matched to a gene. Germline-derived CDR1 and CDR2 are LNHDA and SQIVND (reference sequence). The CDR3 loop spans 14 amino acids. CDR3 bases: TGTGCCAGTAGGGGAGGGGACCCCGGGGATACGCAGTATTTT. It translates to CASRGGDPGDTQYF.

This chain uses TRBV5-1 with TRBJ2-1; 13 bases are shared with TRBD2. The junction had 15 bases not matched to a gene; V was cut back by 4 bases and J by 5 bases. The germline CDR1 and CDR2 sequences are SGHRS and YFSETQ. CDR3 length: 19 residues. The CDR3 DNA reads as TGCGCCAGCAGCCTAACCGGGACTAGCGGGGCCCGAGGGGACAATGAGCAGTTCTTC. Protein product: CASSLTGTSGARGDNEQFF.

This clone showed up just once. The chain has TRBV7-9 and TRBJ2-3; no reliable D call. This CDR3 comprises 14 residues. Per germline, CDR1 SEHNR and CDR2 FQNEAQ (reference sequence). V shed 2 bases and J shed 0 bases, with 6 bases lying between them. CDR3: CASSLSRSTDTQYF. The CDR3, as DNA: TGTGCCAGCAGCTTATCACGGAGCACAGATACGCAGTATTTT.

This chain uses TRBV5-6 with TRBJ2-5, with 13 bases matching TRBD2. The germline V gene encodes CDR1 SGHDT and CDR2 YYEEEE. V shed 4 bases and J 0 bases; nucleotides not matched to a gene: 3. This CDR3 comprises 16 residues. In DNA, the CDR3 is TGTGCCAGCAGCCCTGGACTAGCGGGGGACCAAGAGACCCAGTACTTC. It translates to CASSPGLAGDQETQYF.

The J gene is TRBJ2-1, the V gene TRBV19, with a weak D call TRBD2 (5 bases). Trimming cost V 8 bases and J 4 bases, with 18 bases left between them. In germline, CDR1 is LNHDA, CDR2 SQIVND (reference sequence). CDR3 length equals 15 residues. CDR3 in DNA: TGTGCCAGTTCTCGCTCTGTTAGGGAGTACAATGAGCAGTTCTTC. The encoded protein is CASSRSVREYNEQFF.

This clone was counted a single time. J is TRBJ2-3 and V is TRBV20-1, with D possibly matching TRBD1 (5 bases). CDR3 length: 11 residues. Per the germline V gene, CDR1 is DFQATT and CDR2 is SNEGSKA (reference sequence). With 5 bases removed from V and 5 bases from J, the gap between germline ends came to 8 bases. The CDR3 DNA sequence: TGCAGTGCTTCTAGGGGAGATACGCAGTATTTT. Translated: CSASRGDTQYF.

This sequence joins TRBV15 and TRBJ2-2, with a weak D call TRBD2 (6 bases). V gave up 0 bases and J gave up 6 bases, with 23 bases separating them. CDR3 length: 19 amino acids. Germline CDR1 LNHNV, CDR2 YYDKDF (reference sequence). The CDR3 is CATSREVQGGLSSPGELFF. As DNA, the CDR3 is TGTGCCACCAGCAGAGAAGTTCAGGGAGGTCTCTCATCTCCCGGGGAGCTGTTTTTT.

This rearrangement joins TRBV7-2 to TRBJ2-5; 15 nucleotides align to TRBD2. The V gene's germline CDR1 is SGHTA and CDR2 FQGNSA. This CDR3 region has 16 residues. Trimming took 5 bases from V and 2 from J; bases not matched to a gene: 3. The CDR3 region is CASSTGTSGGQETQYF. The CDR3, as DNA: TGTGCCAGCAGCACAGGGACTAGCGGGGGGCAAGAGACCCAGTACTTC.

J is TRBJ2-7 and V is TRBV7-3, with a possible D match to TRBD2 (6 bases). Germline loops: CDR1 SGHTA, CDR2 FQGTGA. V lost 5 bases to trimming and J lost 2 bases, with 16 bases between them. The CDR3 has 15 amino acids. The CDR3 DNA reads TGTGCCAGCAGCCCGAACGGGGGACTGACCTACGAGCAGTACTTC. This gives the protein CASSPNGGLTYEQYF.

This chain joins TRBV9 and TRBJ1-2; TRBD1 matches 9 bases. This CDR3 is 15 amino acids long. Germline V gives CDR1 SGDLS, CDR2 YYNGEE. Trimming cost V 3 bases and J 8 bases; bases outside gene matches: 11. The CDR3 coding sequence is TGTGCCAGCAGCGCCGGCCCTTGGACAGGGGACGGCTACACCTTC. Its translation is CASSAGPWTGDGYTF.

Here the CDR3 reads CASSLGPGTGIPEAFF. In nucleotides, the CDR3 is TGTGCCAGCAGCTTAGGCCCCGGGACAGGGATACCTGAAGCTTTCTTT. The chain uses TRBV7-2 and TRBJ1-1, with 9 bases fitting TRBD1. Germline CDR1 is SGHTA and CDR2 is FQGNSA. V was pared by 1 base and J by 6 bases, with 9 bases of the junction left unmatched. The CDR3 spans 16 residues.